One sample yielded the 24 T cell receptor beta chains listed below, sequenced in a study of T cell responses to AZD1222 COVID-19 vaccine. Repertoires were generated with immunoSEQ multiplex PCR, while TCRdb's copy carries only in-frame clones and drops some. The top ten hold roughly 2.8% of the sample, which has nearly 100,000 clones, about 88% seen once. This specimen consisted of peripheral blood, obtained on day 0 of AZD1222 vaccination. The receptors derive from an adult in good health.

This chain links TRBV28 with TRBJ2-5, with D tentatively TRBD2 (7 bases). The CDR3 is made up of 14 amino acids. Germline V CDR1 and CDR2: MDHEN, SYDVKM. V lost 8 bases, J lost 3 bases, and 16 bases lay in between. The CDR3 nucleotides are TGTGCCAGCTATTTAGGGGGGAGGGAAGAGACCCAGTACTTC. Protein sequence: CASYLGGREETQYF.

Only one count was recorded for this clone. The chain joins TRBV5-1 to TRBJ1-1; possibly TRBD1 for D (6 bases). Germline V gene data show CDR1 as SGHRS and CDR2 as YFSETQ. The CDR3 has 14 amino acids. Trimming removed 4 bases at V and 6 bases at J, with 16 bases between. The CDR3 is CASSATGPAPEAFF. The CDR3 coding sequence is TGCGCCAGCAGCGCCACAGGGCCAGCCCCTGAAGCTTTCTTT.

This clone was counted once. The V and J genes are TRBV4-3 and TRBJ1-4, with TRBD1 matching 8 bases. The CDR3 spans 15 residues. Germline CDR1 and CDR2: LGHNA and YSLEER. V shed 1 base and J 7 bases; nucleotides not matched to a gene: 5. CDR3 residues: CASSQAGTGGEKLFF. The CDR3 DNA is TGCGCCAGCAGCCAAGCCGGGACAGGAGGTGAAAAACTGTTTTTT.

V is TRBV25-1 and J is TRBJ2-7; no clear D. The CDR3 has 13 residues. Germline V lookup: CDR1 MGHDK, CDR2 SYGVNS. The V end lost 4 bases, the J end lost 2 bases, and 9 bases lay between the germline ends. CDR3 protein: CASSGWQAYEQYF. The CDR3 DNA reads as TGTGCCAGCAGTGGATGGCAGGCCTACGAGCAGTACTTC.

The chain is built from TRBV7-9 and TRBJ1-3; 8 nucleotides agree with TRBD1. The trim removed 4 bases at V and 4 bases at J, leaving 6 bases unmatched. Germline CDR1 SEHNR, CDR2 FQNEAQ (reference sequence). The CDR3 is 15 amino acids. Here the CDR3 reads CASSYGQGPGNTIYF. CDR3 sequence (DNA): TGTGCCAGCAGCTATGGACAGGGTCCCGGAAACACCATATATTTT.

This clone was counted between two and nine times. The CDR3 sequence: CSASLGGMNTEAFF. The CDR3 bases are TGCAGTGCTAGTCTGGGGGGAATGAACACTGAAGCTTTCTTT. V and J are TRBV20-1 and TRBJ1-1; weak D call: TRBD1 (5 bases). The CDR3 has 14 amino acids. Trimming left V 3 bases short and J 0 bases short, with 11 bases between. Germline CDR1 and CDR2: DFQATT and SNEGSKA (reference sequence).

The chain uses TRBV29-1 and TRBJ1-1; D might be TRBD1 (6 bases). The V gene lost 6 bases and the J gene lost 2 bases, with 16 bases spanning the gap. Germline V gives CDR1 SQVTM, CDR2 ANQGSEA. The CDR3 is 14 amino acids. Here the CDR3 reads CSVPHPGVNTEAFF. In DNA form, the CDR3 reads TGCAGCGTCCCGCACCCAGGGGTAAACACTGAAGCTTTCTTT.

This clone was recorded a few times. V is TRBV7-3 and J is TRBJ1-3; 8 nucleotides match TRBD1. Trimming cost V 3 bases and J 7 bases; bases outside gene matches: 2. Germline V gene sequence: CDR1 SGHTA, CDR2 FQGTGA. The CDR3 is 13 residues long. The CDR3 bases are TGTGCCAGCAGCTTCCAGGGGGCTAACACCATATATTTT. It translates to CASSFQGANTIYF.

The CDR3 loop reads CSVVRGNEQFF. CDR3 in DNA: TGCAGCGTCGTTAGGGGCAATGAGCAGTTCTTC. The chain has TRBV29-1 and TRBJ2-1, with D perhaps TRBD1 (5 bases). The CDR3 contains 11 residues. V dropped 6 bases and J dropped 6 bases, with 9 bases sitting between them. Germline CDR1 SQVTM, CDR2 ANQGSEA.

V gene TRBV7-9 combines with J gene TRBJ1-6; the match to TRBD1 covers 9 bases. Per the germline V gene, CDR1 is SEHNR and CDR2 is FQNEAQ (reference sequence). V dropped 4 bases and J dropped 14; count of bases not matched to a gene: 9. The CDR3 is 14 amino acids. CDR3 bases: TGTGCCAGCAGCTCAGCGGGACAGGGACGGTCCCTCCACTTT. It is translated as CASSSAGQGRSLHF.

The chain uses TRBV4-1 and TRBJ1-1; no clear D gene. The CDR3 contains 15 residues. Germline V gene lookup returns CDR1 MGHRA and CDR2 YSYEKL. V gave up 0 bases and J gave up 0 bases, with 8 bases separating them. The CDR3 nucleotides read TGCGCCAGCAGCCAAGACCCCGGAATGAACACTGAAGCTTTCTTT. Its protein is CASSQDPGMNTEAFF.

This sequence joins TRBV28 and TRBJ1-4; the D gene is possibly TRBD1 (5 bases). The CDR3 contains 15 residues. Germline CDR1 and CDR2: MDHEN and SYDVKM. The V and J ends lost 4 bases and 0 bases respectively, with 9 bases between them. The chain's CDR3 is CASSYRFATNEKLFF. The CDR3 DNA reads as TGTGCCAGCAGTTACAGGTTTGCAACTAATGAAAAACTGTTTTTT.

This chain uses TRBV30 with TRBJ2-7; 8 bases map to TRBD2. CDR1 GTSNPN and CDR2 SVGIG come from the germline V gene (reference sequence). The CDR3 spans 13 residues. After removal of 0 bases from V and 6 bases from J, the junction contained 4 bases not matched to a gene. CDR3 sequence reads: CAWSVLRGGEQYF. The DNA of the CDR3 is TGTGCCTGGAGTGTACTCCGGGGGGGCGAGCAGTACTTC.

This clone was seen only once. The gene calls are TRBV3-1 (or the pseudogene TRBV3-2) and TRBJ1-5, with TRBD1 as a possible D gene (5 bases). From germline, CDR1 is LGHDT and CDR2 YNNKEL (reference sequence). The CDR3 consists of 17 residues. V lost 4 bases and J lost 0, with 16 bases in between. The CDR3 here is CASSRVEVGGSNQPQHF. The CDR3 nucleotides read TGTGCCAGCAGCCGAGTAGAGGTCGGGGGTAGCAATCAGCCCCAGCATTTT.

This clone occurred once. The rearrangement joins TRBV30 to TRBJ1-6; D not certain. Per germline, CDR1 GTSNPN and CDR2 SVGIG (reference sequence). The germline V and J ends were trimmed by 3 bases and 8 bases, with 14 bases remaining between them. CDR3 length: 14 amino acids. This CDR3 is CAWSPGRRYSPLHF. Written as DNA, the CDR3 is TGTGCCTGGAGCCCCGGGAGGAGGTATTCACCCCTCCACTTT.

The V and J genes are TRBV11-2 and TRBJ2-1; 11 bases map to TRBD2. CDR1 is SGHAT, CDR2 FQNNGV, per germline. The CDR3 spans 17 residues. Trimming at V came to 5 bases and at J to 3 bases, leaving 9 bases not matched to a gene. This CDR3 is CASSLSLAGGDYNEQFF. In nucleotides, the CDR3 is TGTGCCAGCAGCCTCTCCCTAGCGGGGGGAGACTACAATGAGCAGTTCTTC. Filled out from reference TRBV11-2 and TRBJ2-1, the complete variable domain reads EAGVAQSPRYKIIEKRQSVAFWCNPISGHATLYWYQQILGQGPKLLIQFQNNGVVDDSQLPKDRFSAERLKGVDSTLKIQPAKLEDSAVYLCASSLSLAGGDYNEQFFGPGTRLTVL.

CDR3 sequence (DNA): TGTGCCAGCAGATATACAGGGGGTTCAGCCTACGAGCAGTACTTC. The encoded protein is CASRYTGGSAYEQYF. This chain joins TRBV6-5 and TRBJ2-7; TRBD1 aligns across 8 bases. Germline V CDR1 and CDR2: MNHEY, SVGAGI. Trimming took 6 bases from V and 2 from J; bases not matched to a gene: 9. The length of the CDR3 is 15 residues.

The chain couples TRBV28 to TRBJ2-5; 14 bases map to TRBD2. The length of the CDR3 is 15 residues. Germline V gene sequence: CDR1 MDHEN, CDR2 SYDVKM. V was clipped by 8 bases and J by 3 bases; unmatched bases: 5. This CDR3 reads CASVWTSGGKETQYF. The CDR3 coding sequence is TGTGCCAGCGTTTGGACTAGCGGGGGGAAAGAGACCCAGTACTTC.

This chain connects TRBV18 to TRBJ2-1, with D unclear. Germline lookup yields CDR1 KGHSH and CDR2 LQKENI. The CDR3 spans 14 residues. The ends were cut back, 4 bases at V and 10 bases at J, with 17 bases in the middle. This CDR3 is CASSLLSGREEQFF. Here the CDR3 DNA reads TGTGCCAGCTCACTCTTGTCAGGAAGAGAGGAGCAGTTCTTC.

The table lists this clone with a count of one. The CDR3 DNA sequence: TGTGCCAGCAGTTTATCCAAGGTGACCCAGTACTTC. Its translation: CASSLSKVTQYF. V gene TRBV6-2 or TRBV6-3 combines with J gene TRBJ2-5; D remains ambiguous. The germline V and J ends were trimmed by 4 bases and 7 bases, with 10 bases remaining between them. The CDR3 runs 12 residues. The germline CDR1 and CDR2 sequences are MNHEY and SVGEGT.

This clone is a singleton in its sample. V usage is TRBV29-1 and J usage is TRBJ1-1; no clear D. V was clipped by 5 bases and J by 2 bases, with 12 bases between them. Germline V gene data show CDR1 as SQVTM and CDR2 as ANQGSEA. This CDR3 contains 13 residues. The DNA of the CDR3 is TGCAGCGTTAAACTTGTCTCAAACACTGAAGCTTTCTTT. It codes for CSVKLVSNTEAFF.

This clone has only one observation. The V gene is TRBV9, the J gene TRBJ2-1; the D gene is possibly TRBD1 (5 bases). The CDR3 runs to 15 residues. Germline CDR1 and CDR2: SGDLS and YYNGEE. Trimming stripped 4 bases from V and 4 bases from J, with 15 bases between. The CDR3 spells CASSPSGAPYNEQFF. The DNA for the CDR3 is TGTGCCAGCAGCCCTAGTGGGGCCCCATACAATGAGCAGTTCTTC.

This chain uses TRBV13 with TRBJ1-3; the D gene is possibly TRBD1 (5 bases). Between the trimmed V and J ends, which lost 5 bases and 3 bases, there was a span of 8 bases. This CDR3 region has 13 residues. Germline lookup yields CDR1 PRHDT and CDR2 FYEKMQ (reference sequence). CDR3 bases: TGTGCCAGCAGCCCTGACAGTGGAAACACCATATATTTT. This translates into CASSPDSGNTIYF.

V gene TRBV5-5 combines with J gene TRBJ1-1; D may be TRBD1 (5 bases). V was shortened by 2 bases and J by 1 base, with 9 bases between the two germline ends. The CDR3 runs 14 residues. CDR1 is SGHKS, CDR2 YYEKEE, per germline (reference sequence). The CDR3 protein is CASSLQVRNTEAFF. The CDR3 nucleotides read TGTGCCAGCAGCTTACAGGTTAGGAACACTGAAGCTTTCTTT.